The sample holds a few counts of the clone carrying this T cell receptor beta chain. Its specificity is not known. Isolated RNA was reverse transcribed in full, so expressed TCRB transcripts were sequenced. Samples of naive, central memory and regulatory T cells yielded a mean of approximately 3.7 million reads. Measured with immunoSEQ multiplex PCR; TCRdb has only the in-frame clones, and not every one. The sample lists 390,000 or so clones, roughly 13% seen once, with 0.035% to 0.04% in the top ten. This sample was included in a study of beta chain features in type 1 diabetes. CDR1 SGHAT and CDR2 FQNNGV come from the germline V gene. The CDR3 spans 15 residues. Trimming at V came to 4 bases and at J to 2 bases, leaving 6 bases not matched to a gene. Study results and limitations: An over-representation of cells with high TCR expression could result from cDNA sequencing.

Sample: naive CD4+ T cells from blood. The TCR was taken from a man aged 25-45 years in good health. This sequence joins TRBV11-2 and TRBJ1-2, with 8 positions matching TRBD1. The CDR3 is CASSSRTGSNYGYTF. The CDR3 DNA reads TGTGCCAGCAGCTCACGGACAGGGTCGAACTATGGCTACACCTTC.